Given below is one T cell receptor (beta chain) in context. TCRdb's copy holds only in-frame clones and misses some; the assay was immunoSEQ multiplex PCR. The sample yields about 380,000 clones, 90% to 97% seen once. The sample originates from a study of shared clonotypes between healthy human individuals. Losses at the gene ends were 8 bases for V and 8 bases for J; bases not matched to a gene: 7. Germline values: CDR1 SNHLY, CDR2 FYNNEI. The CDR3 runs to 13 residues. Input material: memory CD8+ T cells sorted from blood. Subset in this sample: CD45RO+ cells pooled with CCR7-negative TemRA cells. This chain connects TRBV2 to TRBJ2-2; 8 nucleotides match TRBD2. This TCR derives from a man between 25 and 39 years old in good health. The CDR3 spells CASHGLAQGELFF. CDR3 nucleotide sequence: TGTGCCAGCCATGGACTAGCCCAAGGGGAGCTGTTTTTT.